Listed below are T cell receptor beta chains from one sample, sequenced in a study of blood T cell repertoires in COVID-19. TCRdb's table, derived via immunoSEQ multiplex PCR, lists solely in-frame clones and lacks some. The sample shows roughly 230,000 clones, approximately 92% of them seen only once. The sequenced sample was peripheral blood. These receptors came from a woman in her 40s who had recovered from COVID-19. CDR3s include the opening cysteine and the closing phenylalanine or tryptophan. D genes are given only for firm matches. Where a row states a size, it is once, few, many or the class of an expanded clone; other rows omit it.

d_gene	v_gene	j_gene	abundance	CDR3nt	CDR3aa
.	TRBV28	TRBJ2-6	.	TGTGCCAGCAGTTCACTAAATCCTGGGGCCAACGTCCTGACTTTC	CASSSLNPGANVLTF
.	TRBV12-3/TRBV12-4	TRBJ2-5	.	TGTGCCAGCAGTAACGGTCGGGAGACCCAGTACTTC	CASSNGRETQYF
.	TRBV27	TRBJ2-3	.	TGTGCCAGCAGTCCACTAGAGGCAGATACGCAGTATTTT	CASSPLEADTQYF
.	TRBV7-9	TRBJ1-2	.	TGTGCCAGCAGCTCCAGGACAGTTCTTGGCTACACCTTC	CASSSRTVLGYTF
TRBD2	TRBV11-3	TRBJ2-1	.	TGTGCCAGCAGCTCGGACCGGGGGGACTCTTCCGGTGAGCAGTTCTTC	CASSSDRGDSSGEQFF
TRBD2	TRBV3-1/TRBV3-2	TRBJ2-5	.	TGTGCCAGCAGCCAGGGTAGCGGGGGTCTCCAAGAGACCCAGTACTTC	CASSQGSGGLQETQYF
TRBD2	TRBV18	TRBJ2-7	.	TGTGCCAGCTCGACGAAAGCGGGGGGGCCCGCCGAGCAGTACTTC	CASSTKAGGPAEQYF
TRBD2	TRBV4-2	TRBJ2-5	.	TGTGCCAGCAGCCCTAGCGGGGGAGAGACCCAGTACTTC	CASSPSGGETQYF
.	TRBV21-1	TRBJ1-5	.	TGTGCCAGCAGCAAAGACCCCTTACAGGGGGCGCAAGATCAGCCCCAGCATTTT	CASSKDPLQGAQDQPQHF
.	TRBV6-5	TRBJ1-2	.	TGTGCCAGCAGTTCGCTAGTGAACTATGGCTACACCTTC	CASSSLVNYGYTF
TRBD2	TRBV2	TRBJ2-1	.	TGTGCCAGCAGTGAGGGCTTGGGTCGACTAGCGGGGGCCCGAAGCTCCTACAATGAGCAGTTCTTC	CASSEGLGRLAGARSSYNEQFF
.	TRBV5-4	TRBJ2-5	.	TGTGCCAGCAGCCCCCAACAGGGGAGGAAGGAGACCCAGTACTTC	CASSPQQGRKETQYF
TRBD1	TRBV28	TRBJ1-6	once	TGTGCCAGCAGTCCTCCGCGGGGACAGGGTTTCTCACCCCTCCACTTT	CASSPPRGQGFSPLHF
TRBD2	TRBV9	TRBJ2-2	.	TGTGCCAGCAGCGTATCAGTGCGGGAGGGGAACACCGGGGAGCTGTTTTTT	CASSVSVREGNTGELFF
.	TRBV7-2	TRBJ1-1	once	TGTGCCAGCAGCGATCAGGGGTACACTGAAGCTTTCTTT	CASSDQGYTEAFF
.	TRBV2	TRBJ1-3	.	TGTGCCAGCAGTGAAGGAGTCAGAGGGCCTTTGGGGGGAAACACCATATATTTT	CASSEGVRGPLGGNTIYF
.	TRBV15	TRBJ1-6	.	TGTGCCACCAGAGTCTATGGTGTGGGGGCCAATTCACCCCTCCACTTT	CATRVYGVGANSPLHF
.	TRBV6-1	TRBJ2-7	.	TGTGCCAGCAGTGAAGCACCCCAGGGTGCCTACGAGCAGTACTTC	CASSEAPQGAYEQYF
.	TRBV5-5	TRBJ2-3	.	TGTGCCACCACCGGAGGGGGGGCAGGGGGCACAGATACGCAGTATTTT	CATTGGGAGGTDTQYF
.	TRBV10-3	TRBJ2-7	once	TGTGCCATCAGTGAGTCGCAGGACAGCCTCTCCTACGAGCAGTACTTC	CAISESQDSLSYEQYF
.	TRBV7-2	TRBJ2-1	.	TGTGCCAGCAGCTCGAGAGGGATAGTAGGTCGCATTGAGCAGTTCTTC	CASSSRGIVGRIEQFF
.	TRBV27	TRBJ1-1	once	TGTGCCAGCAGTTCCGTTGGGGGCGGCGGTGAAGCTTTCTTT	CASSSVGGGGEAFF
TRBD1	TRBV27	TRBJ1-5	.	TGTGCCAGCAGTCCGACTCCCGGGACAGGGGGTCAGCCCCAGCATTTT	CASSPTPGTGGQPQHF
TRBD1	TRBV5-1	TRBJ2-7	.	TGCGCCAGCAGCCCGATAGTGGGACAGGGGCCAGAGCAGTACTTC	CASSPIVGQGPEQYF
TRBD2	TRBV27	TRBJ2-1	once	TGTGCCAGCAGAAGGACTAGCGGGTCGATTGATGAGCAGTTCTTC	CASRRTSGSIDEQFF
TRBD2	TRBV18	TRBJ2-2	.	TGTGCCAGCTCACCGAAGACTAGCGGGGGGGCCGCCGGGGAGCTGTTTTTT	CASSPKTSGGAAGELFF
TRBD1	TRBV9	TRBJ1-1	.	TGTGCCAGCAGCCTCAACCCGGGACAGGGCCCGGGGGACACTGAAGCTTTCTTT	CASSLNPGQGPGDTEAFF
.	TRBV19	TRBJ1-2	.	TGTGCCAGTAGTACCCCCTGGGCAGACTATGGCTACACCTTC	CASSTPWADYGYTF
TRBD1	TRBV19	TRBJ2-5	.	TGTGCCAGTAGTACTCGACCGGGACAGGGGTCCCCAGAGACCCAGTACTTC	CASSTRPGQGSPETQYF
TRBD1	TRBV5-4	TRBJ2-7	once	TGTGCCAGCAGCTTACTTCCGGGACAGGGGCCGGACGAGCAGTACTTC	CASSLLPGQGPDEQYF
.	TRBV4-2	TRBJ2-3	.	TGTGCCAGCAGCCAAGTAGTCGGAGATACGCAGTATTTT	CASSQVVGDTQYF
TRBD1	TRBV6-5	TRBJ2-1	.	TGTGCCAGCAATCCGGGACAGGGAAATGAGCAGTTCTTC	CASNPGQGNEQFF
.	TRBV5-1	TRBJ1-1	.	TGCGCCAGCAGCCTAAGTCGGGACACTGAAGCTTTCTTT	CASSLSRDTEAFF
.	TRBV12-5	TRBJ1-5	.	TGTGCTAGTGGTTTGGTACTCGGTCAGCCCCAGCATTTT	CASGLVLGQPQHF
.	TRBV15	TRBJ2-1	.	TGTGCCACCAGGACCAGGGATGAGCAGTTCTTC	CATRTRDEQFF
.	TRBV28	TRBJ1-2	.	TGTGCCAGCAGTTTAGCTGGGACAAGTTATGGCTACACCTTC	CASSLAGTSYGYTF
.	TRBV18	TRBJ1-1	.	TGTGCCAGCTCAACAACCGAAAACACTGAAGCTTTCTTT	CASSTTENTEAFF
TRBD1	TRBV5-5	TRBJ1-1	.	TGTGCCAGCAGCTTGGTGTTTTCAGGGGGCGGTGAAGCTTTCTTT	CASSLVFSGGGEAFF
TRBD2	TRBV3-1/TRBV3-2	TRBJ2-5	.	TGTGCCAGCAGCCAACGACTAGCGGGGGGCTTGAACCAAGAGACCCAGTACTTC	CASSQRLAGGLNQETQYF
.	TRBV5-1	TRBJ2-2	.	TGCGCCAGCAGCTTGGTTTCGCCAGGGGAAGGGGAGCTGTTTTTT	CASSLVSPGEGELFF
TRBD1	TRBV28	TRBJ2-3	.	TGTGCCAGCAGCGACAGGGGTGATACGCAGTATTTT	CASSDRGDTQYF
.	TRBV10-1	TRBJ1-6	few	TGCGCCAGCAGTGAGAGTTTCCAGGGAAGGACCCCTGGGTCCTATAATTCACCCCTCCACTTT	CASSESFQGRTPGSYNSPLHF
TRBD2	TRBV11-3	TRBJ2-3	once	TGTGCCAGCAGCTTAGATCTGGCGGGGGTTACCACAGATACGCAGTATTTT	CASSLDLAGVTTDTQYF
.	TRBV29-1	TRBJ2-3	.	TGCAGCGTTGAATCCGGGAGCGCAGATACGCAGTATTTT	CSVESGSADTQYF
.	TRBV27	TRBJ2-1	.	TGTGCCAGTTTTGACGGAGGAAATCCATACAATGAGCAGTTCTTC	CASFDGGNPYNEQFF
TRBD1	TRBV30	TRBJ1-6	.	TGTGCCTGGGGGACAGGGGGCGATTCACCCCTCCACTTT	CAWGTGGDSPLHF
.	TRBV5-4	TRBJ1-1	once	TGTGCCAGCAGCTTGGGACGGGGGTCGAACACTGAAGCTTTCTTT	CASSLGRGSNTEAFF
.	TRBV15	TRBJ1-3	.	TGTGCCACCAGCAGGCGGACAGCTGGAAACACCATATATTTT	CATSRRTAGNTIYF
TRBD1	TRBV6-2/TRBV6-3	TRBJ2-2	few	TGTGCCAGCAGCCAACCTCGCACAGGGGGCGCATCCGGGGAGCTGTTTTTT	CASSQPRTGGASGELFF
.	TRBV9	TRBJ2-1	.	TGTGCCAGCAGCGCAGGAGACAGCGCTAATGAGCAGTTCTTC	CASSAGDSANEQFF
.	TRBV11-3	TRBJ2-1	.	TGTGCCAGCAGCTCCGACCTGTCTAAAACGGGAGAACGGAATGAGCAGTTCTTC	CASSSDLSKTGERNEQFF
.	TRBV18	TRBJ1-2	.	TGTGCCAGCTCGCCCCCCGGGGGGGTTGCCTATGGCTACACCTTC	CASSPPGGVAYGYTF
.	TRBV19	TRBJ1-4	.	TGTGCCAGTCGGTTGCCAGGGGCTGCAACTAATGAAAAACTGTTTTTT	CASRLPGAATNEKLFF
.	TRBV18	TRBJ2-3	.	TGTGCCAGCTCACCGTCCGAAGTAGCGCCCCGCAGCGATACGCAGTATTTT	CASSPSEVAPRSDTQYF
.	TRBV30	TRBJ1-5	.	TGTGCCTGGACGGGGGGTAGCAATCAGCCCCAGCATTTT	CAWTGGSNQPQHF
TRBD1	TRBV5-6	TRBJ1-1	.	TGTGCCAGCAGCTCTGGAAGGACAGGTGAAGCTTTCTTT	CASSSGRTGEAFF
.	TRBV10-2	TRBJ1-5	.	TGCGCCAGCAGTGAGTCCGCCTACGATCAGCCCCAGCATTTT	CASSESAYDQPQHF
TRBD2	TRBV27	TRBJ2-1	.	TGTGCCTGCAGCCCTCTACTAGCGGGAGGTAGCGATGAGCAGTTCTTC	CACSPLLAGGSDEQFF
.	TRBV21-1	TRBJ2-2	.	TGTGCCAGCAGCGGAAAACGAGACAGCCCGAACACCGGGGAGCTGTTTTTT	CASSGKRDSPNTGELFF